What follows are 17 T cell receptor beta chains derived from one specimen sequenced in a study of T cell responses to AZD1222 COVID-19 vaccine. TCRdb's table, derived via immunoSEQ multiplex PCR, lists solely in-frame clones and lacks some. Among around 190,000 clones, around 88% were seen once, and the ten largest hold 9.5% to 13%. The sequences come from peripheral blood, collected 28 days after the second AZD1222 dose. Every receptor here comes from an adult who received the AZD1222 COVID-19 vaccine.

The chain uses TRBV6-5 and TRBJ2-1, with TRBD2 matching over 9 bases. From germline, CDR1 is MNHEY and CDR2 SVGAGI. The J segment lost 1 base and the V segment lost 2 bases, leaving 3 bases of the junction unmatched. This CDR3 is 16 amino acids long. The DNA for the CDR3 is TGTGCCAGCAGTTACAGCGGGGGGACATCCTACAATGAGCAGTTCTTC. Amino acid sequence: CASSYSGGTSYNEQFF.

The CDR3 loop reads CASSPRGPGTEAFF. CDR3 DNA: TGTGCCAGCAGCCCCAGGGGGCCAGGGACTGAAGCTTTCTTT. The chain recombines TRBV7-9 with TRBJ1-1; 8 bases map to TRBD1. Germline V gives CDR1 SEHNR, CDR2 FQNEAQ (reference sequence). The CDR3 loop spans 14 amino acids. V lost 5 bases and J lost 5; bases outside the gene matches: 7.

This chain uses TRBV30 with TRBJ1-6; D unresolved. Germline loops: CDR1 GTSNPN, CDR2 SVGIG (reference sequence). Between the trimmed V and J ends, which lost 2 bases and 4 bases, there was a span of 9 bases. The CDR3 has 14 amino acids. The CDR3 reads CAWSTTVYNSPLHF. The CDR3 bases are TGTGCCTGGAGTACCACAGTTTATAATTCACCCCTCCACTTT.

The chain has TRBV19 and TRBJ1-1; 8 bases line up with TRBD1. V was clipped by 3 bases and J by 1 base; unmatched bases: 10. This CDR3 comprises 17 residues. Germline V gives CDR1 LNHDA, CDR2 SQIVND (reference sequence). CDR3 amino acids: CASSMPGQVFSNTEAFF. For the CDR3, the DNA is TGTGCCAGTAGTATGCCGGGACAGGTGTTTTCGAACACTGAAGCTTTCTTT. The complete variable domain, with remaining parts taken from reference TRBV19 and TRBJ1-1, reads DGGITQSPKYLFRKEGQNVTLSCEQNLNHDAMYWYRQDPGQGLRLIYYSQIVNDFQKGDIAEGYSVSREKKESFPLTVTSAQKNPTAFYLCASSMPGQVFSNTEAFFGQGTRLTVV.

The chain links TRBV5-1 to TRBJ2-2, with 11 positions matching TRBD2. The CDR3 has 16 amino acids. V was pared by 4 bases and J by 1 base, with 3 bases of the junction left unmatched. The germline gives CDR1 SGHRS, CDR2 YFSETQ. The CDR3 DNA sequence: TGCGCCAGCAGCCCTAGCGGGGGGAGGAACACCGGGGAGCTGTTTTTT. Translation gives CASSPSGGRNTGELFF.

The V gene is TRBV9, the J gene TRBJ2-7; D may be TRBD2 (5 bases). From germline, CDR1 is SGDLS and CDR2 YYNGEE. The length of the CDR3 is 13 residues. The germline V and J ends were trimmed by 4 bases and 3 bases, with 11 bases remaining between them. The CDR3 DNA is TGTGCCAGCAGCACTCACGGGGACTACGAGCAGTACTTC. This translates into CASSTHGDYEQYF.

The chain carries TRBV7-2 and TRBJ2-7; D is ambiguous. This CDR3 contains 13 residues. V was trimmed by 0 bases and J by 5 bases, leaving 8 bases between them. Germline V lookup: CDR1 SGHTA, CDR2 FQGNSA. CDR3 amino acids: CASSLAAGHEQYF. The DNA of the CDR3 is TGTGCCAGCAGCTTAGCGGCTGGGCACGAGCAGTACTTC.

V gene TRBV21-1 combines with J gene TRBJ2-5; TRBD1 is the table's D call and was not checked against the DNA. TRBV21-1 has pseudogene status. The CDR3 runs 16 residues. CDR3 region: CASTPYRTGSQETQYF. The CDR3 nucleotides are TGTGCCAGCACCCCGTATAGGACAGGGTCCCAAGAGACCCAGTACTTC.

V is TRBV25-1 and J is TRBJ2-1, with 9 bases matching TRBD1. The V segment lost 5 bases and the J segment 4 bases; nucleotides outside the gene matches: 9. The length of the CDR3 is 16 residues. Per germline, CDR1 MGHDK and CDR2 SYGVNS. The CDR3 DNA is TGTGCCAGCAGTCCGCGACAGGGGGTGTGGTACAATGAGCAGTTCTTC. Translation gives CASSPRQGVWYNEQFF.

The chain joins TRBV24-1 to TRBJ2-3; D unclear. This CDR3 spans 13 amino acids. V gave up 0 bases and J gave up 6 bases, with 6 bases separating them. Germline V gene lookup returns CDR1 KGHDR and CDR2 SFDVKD. This CDR3 is CATSDLARDTQYF. In DNA form, the CDR3 reads TGTGCCACCAGTGATTTGGCCCGGGATACGCAGTATTTT.

The chain's CDR3 is CATSDPSSGGWQETQYF. CDR3 in DNA: TGTGCCACCAGTGATCCGTCTAGCGGGGGGTGGCAAGAGACCCAGTACTTC. This chain uses TRBV24-1 with TRBJ2-5; 11 bases agree with TRBD2. The CDR3 covers 17 residues. The V gene's germline CDR1 is KGHDR and CDR2 SFDVKD. The J segment lost 2 bases and the V segment lost 3 bases, leaving 7 bases of the junction unmatched.

In DNA, the CDR3 is TGCGCCAGCAGCCCTAGACAGGGACAAGAGACCCAGTACTTC. Its protein product is CASSPRQGQETQYF. V gene TRBV5-1 combines with J gene TRBJ2-5, with 7 nucleotides matching TRBD1. Germline lookup yields CDR1 SGHRS and CDR2 YFSETQ. CDR3 size: 14 residues. After removal of 4 bases from V and 2 bases from J, the junction contained 5 bases not matched to a gene. Complete variable domain (other parts from reference TRBV5-1 and TRBJ2-5): KAGVTQTPRYLIKTRGQQVTLSCSPISGHRSVSWYQQTPGQGLQFLFEYFSETQRNKGNFPGRFSGRQFSNSRSEMNVSTLELGDSALYLCASSPRQGQETQYFGPGTRLLVL.

V is TRBV7-8 and J is TRBJ2-3; the D gene could be TRBD1 or TRBD2 (7 bases each). Trimming removed 5 bases from V and 8 bases from J, with 11 bases in between. CDR3 size: 12 residues. The germline V gene has CDR1 SGHVS and CDR2 FQNEAQ. The CDR3 DNA follows: TGTGCCAGCAGCCCCAGGGGGGGTACGCAGTATTTT. It encodes CASSPRGGTQYF.

The gene calls are TRBV5-4 and TRBJ2-6; D is uncertain. From germline, CDR1 is SGHNT and CDR2 YYREEE (reference sequence). The CDR3 loop spans 15 amino acids. V lost 0 bases and J lost 1, with 5 bases in between. In nucleotides, the CDR3 is TGTGCCAGCAGCTTGGTGGCGTCTGGGGCCAACGTCCTGACTTTC. Protein product: CASSLVASGANVLTF.

The rearrangement joins TRBV6-5 to TRBJ1-1; TRBD1 is a possible D gene (5 bases). This CDR3 region has 13 residues. Germline CDR1 MNHEY, CDR2 SVGAGI. Between the trimmed V and J ends, which lost 6 bases and 3 bases, there was a span of 11 bases. CDR3 in DNA: TGTGCCAGCAGCCCGGTGGGGGACACTGAAGCTTTCTTT. This encodes CASSPVGDTEAFF.

The chain uses TRBV19 and TRBJ2-5; tentative D call: TRBD1 (5 bases). V was shortened by 3 bases and J by 5 bases, with 13 bases between the two germline ends. Germline loops: CDR1 LNHDA, CDR2 SQIVND (reference sequence). CDR3 length equals 14 residues. CDR3 loop: CASSIRQPGETQYF. The DNA for the CDR3 is TGTGCCAGTAGTATCAGGCAGCCAGGGGAGACCCAGTACTTC.

The chain couples TRBV6-1 to TRBJ1-2; D unclear. V was shortened by 1 base and J by 8 bases, with 17 bases between the two germline ends. CDR3 size: 15 residues. The germline V gene encodes CDR1 MNHNS and CDR2 SASEGT. Written as DNA, the CDR3 is TGTGCCAGCAGTGAAGGTTTTGCGGGGTCCGGCGGCTACACCTTC. This gives the protein CASSEGFAGSGGYTF.